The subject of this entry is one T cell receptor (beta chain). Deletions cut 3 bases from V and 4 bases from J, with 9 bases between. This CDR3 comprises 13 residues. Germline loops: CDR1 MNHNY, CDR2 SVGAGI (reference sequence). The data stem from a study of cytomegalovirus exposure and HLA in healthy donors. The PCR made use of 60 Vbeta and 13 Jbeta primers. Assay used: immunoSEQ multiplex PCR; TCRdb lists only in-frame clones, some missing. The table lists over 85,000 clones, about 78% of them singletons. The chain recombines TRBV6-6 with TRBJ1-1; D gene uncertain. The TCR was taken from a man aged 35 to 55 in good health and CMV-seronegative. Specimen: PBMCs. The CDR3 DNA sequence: TGTGCCAGCAGTTATTCCGAGTTCACTGAAGCTTTCTTT. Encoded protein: CASSYSEFTEAFF.